A selection of T cell receptor beta chains follows, all from one sample in a study of CD8 T cells in ankylosing spondylitis. TCRdb reanalysed the 5' RACE reads using MiXCR and keeps one entry per CDR3 protein. The sample consists of 650,000 to 800,000 distinct CDR3 sequences, around 20% of them appearing once. Material for sequencing was blood, either unsorted or a sorted T cell fraction (not recorded which). Every receptor here comes from a male donor with ankylosing spondylitis. CDR3s include the opening cysteine and the closing phenylalanine or tryptophan. D genes are given only for firm matches. A clone size is listed for some rows: how often the clone was seen (once, few, many), or a class if it is expanded.

v_call: TRBV28
clone_size: NA
j_call: TRBJ2-1
d_call: NA
cdr3_aa: CASSLVWDRNEQFF
cdr3_nt: TGTGCCAGCAGTTTGGTATGGGACCGCAATGAGCAGTTCTTC

v_call: TRBV2
clone_size: NA
j_call: TRBJ1-5
d_call: NA
cdr3_aa: CASSEGRQGQPQHF
cdr3_nt: TGTGCCAGCAGTGAAGGGAGGCAAGGGCAGCCCCAGCATTTT

v_call: TRBV12-3/TRBV12-4
clone_size: few
j_call: TRBJ2-2
d_call: NA
cdr3_aa: CASNLVTAGELFF
cdr3_nt: TGTGCCAGCAACCTAGTCACGGCCGGGGAGCTGTTTTTT

v_call: TRBV6-5
clone_size: NA
j_call: TRBJ2-5
d_call: NA
cdr3_aa: CASSYSNGVAETQYF
cdr3_nt: TGTGCCAGCAGTTACTCGAATGGGGTCGCAGAGACCCAGTACTTC

v_call: TRBV5-1
clone_size: many
j_call: TRBJ2-7
d_call: NA
cdr3_aa: CASSLTGTASYEQYF
cdr3_nt: TGCGCCAGCAGCTTAACCGGGACGGCCTCCTACGAGCAGTACTTC

v_call: TRBV10-2
clone_size: few
j_call: TRBJ1-1
d_call: NA
cdr3_aa: CASLPGVHTEAFF
cdr3_nt: TGCGCCAGCCTTCCGGGGGTCCACACTGAAGCTTTCTTT

v_call: TRBV18
clone_size: NA
j_call: TRBJ1-4
d_call: NA
cdr3_aa: CASSQYGEKLFF
cdr3_nt: TGTGCCAGCTCACAATACGGTGAAAAACTGTTTTTT

v_call: TRBV28
clone_size: NA
j_call: TRBJ2-7
d_call: NA
cdr3_aa: CASSLPLQSEQYF
cdr3_nt: TGTGCCAGCAGTTTACCCCTGCAGTCCGAGCAGTACTTC

v_call: TRBV10-3
clone_size: few
j_call: TRBJ1-6
d_call: NA
cdr3_aa: CAISEWGAGSPLHF
cdr3_nt: TGTGCCATCAGTGAATGGGGCGCGGGTTCACCCCTCCACTTT

v_call: TRBV18
clone_size: NA
j_call: TRBJ1-1
d_call: TRBD1
cdr3_aa: CASSPQDRLGTEAFF
cdr3_nt: TGTGCCAGCTCACCACAGGACAGGTTGGGCACTGAAGCTTTCTTT

v_call: TRBV27
clone_size: once
j_call: TRBJ1-4
d_call: TRBD1
cdr3_aa: CASSPSRQGGEKLFF
cdr3_nt: TGTGCCAGCAGTCCTTCCAGACAGGGAGGTGAAAAACTGTTTTTT

v_call: TRBV18
clone_size: NA
j_call: TRBJ2-1
d_call: TRBD1
cdr3_aa: CASSPPWDRGTNEQFF
cdr3_nt: TGTGCCAGCTCACCTCCCTGGGACAGGGGTACCAATGAGCAGTTCTTC

v_call: TRBV11-3
clone_size: NA
j_call: TRBJ2-1
d_call: TRBD2
cdr3_aa: CASSPRTGGRDEQFF
cdr3_nt: TGTGCCAGCAGCCCGCGGACGGGGGGGCGGGATGAGCAGTTCTTC

v_call: TRBV11-2
clone_size: few
j_call: TRBJ1-6
d_call: TRBD1
cdr3_aa: CASSLGDWDDREEGNSPLHF
cdr3_nt: TGTGCCAGCAGCTTAGGAGATTGGGATGACAGGGAGGAAGGCAATTCACCCCTCCACTTT

v_call: TRBV12-3/TRBV12-4
clone_size: few
j_call: TRBJ1-6
d_call: TRBD1
cdr3_aa: CASSLTTGTVGRGNSPLHF
cdr3_nt: TGTGCCAGCAGTCTAACGACCGGGACAGTTGGTAGGGGGAATTCACCCCTCCACTTT

v_call: TRBV27
clone_size: few
j_call: TRBJ2-1
d_call: TRBD1
cdr3_aa: CASSSATGYNEQFF
cdr3_nt: TGTGCCAGCAGTTCCGCGACAGGGTACAATGAGCAGTTCTTC

v_call: TRBV6-5
clone_size: NA
j_call: TRBJ1-1
d_call: NA
cdr3_aa: CASSYGDTEAYF
cdr3_nt: TGTGCCAGCAGTTACGGGGACACTGAAGCTTACTTT

v_call: TRBV4-1
clone_size: few
j_call: TRBJ1-4
d_call: NA
cdr3_aa: CASSQVAGVNEKLFF
cdr3_nt: TGCGCCAGCAGCCAGGTCGCAGGGGTTAATGAAAAACTGTTTTTT

v_call: TRBV5-6
clone_size: NA
j_call: TRBJ2-7
d_call: NA
cdr3_aa: CASSLGTDREQYF
cdr3_nt: TGTGCCAGCAGCCTAGGGACGGATAGAGAGCAGTACTTC

v_call: TRBV10-3
clone_size: NA
j_call: TRBJ1-3
d_call: NA
cdr3_aa: CALSGGSGNTIYF
cdr3_nt: TGTGCCCTCAGCGGGGGTTCTGGAAACACCATATATTTT

v_call: TRBV20-1
clone_size: NA
j_call: TRBJ1-5
d_call: TRBD1
cdr3_aa: CSARQPRDRGHQPQHF
cdr3_nt: TGCAGTGCTCGACAACCCCGGGACAGGGGGCATCAGCCCCAGCATTTT

v_call: TRBV20-1
clone_size: few
j_call: TRBJ2-3
d_call: NA
cdr3_aa: CSASPTGGVTDTQYF
cdr3_nt: TGCAGTGCTAGCCCCACAGGGGGGGTTACAGATACGCAGTATTTT

v_call: TRBV7-8
clone_size: few
j_call: TRBJ2-3
d_call: NA
cdr3_aa: CASLGGGDSVEHTDTQYF
cdr3_nt: TGTGCCAGCCTAGGGGGGGGTGATAGCGTTGAACACACAGATACGCAGTATTTT

v_call: TRBV28
clone_size: NA
j_call: TRBJ2-1
d_call: TRBD2
cdr3_aa: CASSLGGLGQGEQFF
cdr3_nt: TGTGCCAGCAGTTTAGGTGGACTAGGGCAAGGTGAGCAGTTCTTC